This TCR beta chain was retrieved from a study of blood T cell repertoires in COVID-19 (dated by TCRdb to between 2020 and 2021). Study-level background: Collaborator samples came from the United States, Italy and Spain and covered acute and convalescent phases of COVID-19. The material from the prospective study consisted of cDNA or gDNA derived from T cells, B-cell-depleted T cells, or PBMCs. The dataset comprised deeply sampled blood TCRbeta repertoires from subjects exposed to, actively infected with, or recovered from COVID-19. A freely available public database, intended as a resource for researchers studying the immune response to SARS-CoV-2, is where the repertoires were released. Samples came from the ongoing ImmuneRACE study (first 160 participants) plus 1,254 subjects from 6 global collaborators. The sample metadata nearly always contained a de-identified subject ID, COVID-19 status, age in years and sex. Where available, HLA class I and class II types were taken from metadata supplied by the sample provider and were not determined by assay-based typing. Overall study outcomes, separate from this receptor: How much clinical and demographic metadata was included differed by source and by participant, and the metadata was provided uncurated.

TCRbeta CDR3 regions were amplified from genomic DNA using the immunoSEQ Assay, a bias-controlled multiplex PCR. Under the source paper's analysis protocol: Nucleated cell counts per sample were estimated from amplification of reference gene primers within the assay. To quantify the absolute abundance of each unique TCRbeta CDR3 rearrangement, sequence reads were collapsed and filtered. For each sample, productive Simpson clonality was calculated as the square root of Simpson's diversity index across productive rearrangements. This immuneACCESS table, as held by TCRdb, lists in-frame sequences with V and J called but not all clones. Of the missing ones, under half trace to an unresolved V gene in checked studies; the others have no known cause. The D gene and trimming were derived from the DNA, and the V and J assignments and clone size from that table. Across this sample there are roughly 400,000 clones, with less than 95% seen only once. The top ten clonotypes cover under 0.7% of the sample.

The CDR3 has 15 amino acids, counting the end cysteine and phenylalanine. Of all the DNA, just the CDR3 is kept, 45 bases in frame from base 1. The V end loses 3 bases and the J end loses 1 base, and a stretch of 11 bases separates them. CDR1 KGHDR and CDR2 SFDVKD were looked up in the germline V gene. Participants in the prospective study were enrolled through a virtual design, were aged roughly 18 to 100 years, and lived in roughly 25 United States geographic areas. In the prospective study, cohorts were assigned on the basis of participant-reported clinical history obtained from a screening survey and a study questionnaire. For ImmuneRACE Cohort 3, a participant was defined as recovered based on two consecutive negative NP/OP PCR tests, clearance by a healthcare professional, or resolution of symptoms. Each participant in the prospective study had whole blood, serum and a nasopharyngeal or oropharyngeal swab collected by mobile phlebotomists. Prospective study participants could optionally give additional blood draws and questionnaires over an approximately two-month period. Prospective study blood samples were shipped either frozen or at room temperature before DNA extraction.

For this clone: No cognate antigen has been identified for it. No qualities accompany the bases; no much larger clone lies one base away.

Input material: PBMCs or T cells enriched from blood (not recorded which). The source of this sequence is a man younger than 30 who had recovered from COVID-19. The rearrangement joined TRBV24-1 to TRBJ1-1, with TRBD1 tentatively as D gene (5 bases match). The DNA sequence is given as TGTGCCACCAGTGATGCGACAGACGGGAACACTGAAGCTTTCTTT. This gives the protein CATSDATDGNTEAFF.